These T cell receptor beta chains were read from a single sample in a study of CXCR3-negative and CXCR3-positive naive CD8 T cells. TCRdb reprocessed the 5' RACE reads, with one entry per CDR3 protein and no DNA. Its clone listing holds roughly 120,000 distinct CDR3 sequences. Sequencing was performed on naive CXCR3+ CD8+ T cells from blood. These receptors were obtained from a human donor in good health. Some clones in this sample may be carry-over from other donors' samples. CDR3s include the opening cysteine and the closing phenylalanine or tryptophan. Fields, in order: J gene, V gene, CDR3 protein.

j_call: TRBJ1-2
v_call: TRBV29-1
cdr3_aa: CSVESGDYGYTF

j_call: TRBJ2-7
v_call: TRBV18
cdr3_aa: CASSPVGAGEQYF

j_call: TRBJ2-7
v_call: TRBV27
cdr3_aa: CASAGTGAFRSEQYF

j_call: TRBJ2-5
v_call: TRBV29-1
cdr3_aa: CSGQGIGTETQYF

j_call: TRBJ1-6
v_call: TRBV2
cdr3_aa: CASKQGGSPLHF

j_call: TRBJ2-1
v_call: TRBV12-5
cdr3_aa: CASGLGRALSSYNEQFF

j_call: TRBJ1-1
v_call: TRBV4-3
cdr3_aa: CASSQEEPGIEAFF

j_call: TRBJ1-4
v_call: TRBV29-1
cdr3_aa: CSVLPGQGPSELFF

j_call: TRBJ2-3
v_call: TRBV15
cdr3_aa: CATRGREADTQYF

j_call: TRBJ2-5
v_call: TRBV27
cdr3_aa: CASSPGGWETQYF

j_call: TRBJ1-1
v_call: TRBV7-9
cdr3_aa: CASSTTGNTEAFF

j_call: TRBJ2-7
v_call: TRBV6-2/TRBV6-3
cdr3_aa: CASTGTGNHEQYF

j_call: TRBJ1-1
v_call: TRBV4-2
cdr3_aa: CASSRTGQAVEVGKNTEAFF

j_call: TRBJ2-7
v_call: TRBV12-3/TRBV12-4
cdr3_aa: CASSLAHVISYEQYF

j_call: TRBJ2-4
v_call: TRBV4-1
cdr3_aa: CASSPPQFSRSVLAKNIQYF

j_call: TRBJ1-5
v_call: TRBV20-1
cdr3_aa: CSARERVLYQPQHF

j_call: TRBJ1-2
v_call: TRBV20-1
cdr3_aa: CSARDQRGYSYGYTF

j_call: TRBJ1-5
v_call: TRBV18
cdr3_aa: CASSPEESNQPQHF

j_call: TRBJ2-7
v_call: TRBV4-2
cdr3_aa: CASSLEAAGGIYEQYF

j_call: TRBJ1-4
v_call: TRBV5-4
cdr3_aa: CASSLPTNEKLFF

j_call: TRBJ2-5
v_call: TRBV6-2/TRBV6-3
cdr3_aa: CAGSTGETQYF

j_call: TRBJ2-5
v_call: TRBV11-2
cdr3_aa: CASSDRGGPSGERETQYF

j_call: TRBJ2-1
v_call: TRBV29-1
cdr3_aa: CSVAGTGSYNEQFF

j_call: TRBJ2-7
v_call: TRBV6-5
cdr3_aa: CASSYGTGGASGDEQYF

j_call: TRBJ2-1
v_call: TRBV5-5
cdr3_aa: CASSLFGGDNEQFF

j_call: TRBJ2-1
v_call: TRBV29-1
cdr3_aa: CSVELQAGSYNKQFF

j_call: TRBJ1-1
v_call: TRBV19
cdr3_aa: CASSMTGGTEAFF

j_call: TRBJ2-3
v_call: TRBV25-1
cdr3_aa: CASSDFLAGEDTQYF

j_call: TRBJ2-1
v_call: TRBV20-1
cdr3_aa: CSARDPLAGQHEQFF

j_call: TRBJ2-2
v_call: TRBV10-3
cdr3_aa: CAISSDNTGELFF

j_call: TRBJ1-1
v_call: TRBV27
cdr3_aa: CASGDRGGNTEAFF

j_call: TRBJ1-2
v_call: TRBV4-1
cdr3_aa: CASSHLGTANYGYTF

j_call: TRBJ2-7
v_call: TRBV19
cdr3_aa: CATLRGHSYEQYF

j_call: TRBJ2-4
v_call: TRBV21-1
cdr3_aa: CASPGENIQYF

j_call: TRBJ2-1
v_call: TRBV29-1
cdr3_aa: CSVEVRQRGRGSYNEQFF

j_call: TRBJ2-1
v_call: TRBV9
cdr3_aa: CASSDQGVPTNEQFF

j_call: TRBJ2-3
v_call: TRBV6-6
cdr3_aa: CASSHGTDTTDTQYF